This TCR beta chain was captured in a study of OX40 agonist ivuxolimab in advanced cancers. In the study overall: Participants could have had prior anti-PD-1, anti-PD-L1 or anti-CTLA-4 therapy, and about 37% had some.

Profiling relied on immunoSEQ multiplex PCR, and the TCRdb table lists in-frame clones only, not all of them. The sample includes about 77,000 clones, about nine tenths of them seen just once. This CDR3 has 15 amino acids. CDR1 SEHNR and CDR2 FQNEAQ come from the germline V gene (reference sequence). The V end was cut by 2 bases, the J end by 5 bases, with 12 bases between. Samples of blood were obtained at baseline, on cycle 4 day 1, and on cycle 7 day 1. The sample consisted of CD4+ or CD8+ T cells sorted from blood, taken in a trial of the OX40 agonist ivuxolimab. The chain employs TRBV7-9 and TRBJ2-2; D not certain. The TCR was taken from an adult with an advanced solid tumor such as melanoma, head and neck, liver or kidney cancer. The CDR3 DNA follows: TGTGCCAGCAGCTTAAAGTCAGGAAATACCGGGGAGCTGTTTTTT. Translation gives CASSLKSGNTGELFF.